This TCR beta chain was observed in a study of vaccination and CD4 T cells after COVID-19. Background on the study: The authors used overlapping spike peptides from SARS-CoV-2, HCoV-NL63, HCoV-OC43 and HCoV-229E to stimulate cells.

Germline V CDR1 and CDR2: SGHTA, FQGNSA. CDR3 length: 15 residues. Trimming took 0 bases from V and 0 from J, leaving 9 bases between them. At the Johns Hopkins FTIC core, DNA taken from cultured CD4+ T cells was sequenced by way of the Oncomine TCR Beta short-read assay. TCRdb used MiXCR to reprocess the PCR reads, holding one entry per CDR3 protein. This sample has around 25,000 distinct CDR3 sequences, with around 40% found just once. This clonotype was picked up a small number of times. The antigen is undetermined. Study results and limitations: Analysis of convalescent patients found that 304 of 307 vaccine-specific clones were spike mono-reactive. Reactive clone data from convalescent patients indicated a median of approximately 90% appearing only post-vaccination.

Treatment described: roughly ten-day PBMC culture with coronavirus spike peptide pools or control peptides (ViraFEST assay). Once peptide pools had expanded antigen-specific T cells, ViraFEST sequenced TCRs. V usage is TRBV7-2 and J usage is TRBJ2-7; no firm D call. Sequencing input: CD4+ T cells from blood, cultured in vitro. The origin of this receptor is a human donor who had recovered from COVID-19. This chain's CDR3 is CASSLAGPSSYEQYF. CDR3 nucleotide sequence: TGTGCCAGCAGCTTAGCTGGTCCCTCCTCCTACGAGCAGTACTTC.